Following are 25 T cell receptor beta chains from one sample sequenced in a study of blood T cell repertoires in COVID-19. Generated by immunoSEQ multiplex PCR, the TCRdb table keeps only in-frame clones and is missing some. The sample lists tens of thousands of clones; 89% were seen once. Sample: peripheral blood. All receptors derive from a woman aged 70-85 years with acute or convalescent COVID-19.

The chain couples TRBV27 to TRBJ1-5, with a possible D match to TRBD1 (6 bases). The CDR3 has 16 amino acids. The germline V gene encodes CDR1 MNHEY and CDR2 SMNVEV (reference sequence). V was clipped by 6 bases and J by 0 bases, with 15 bases between them. This chain's CDR3 is CASSPTGTYSNQPQHF. The DNA of the CDR3 is TGTGCCAGCAGCCCGACCGGGACATATAGCAATCAGCCCCAGCATTTT.

This chain links TRBV5-1 with TRBJ2-1, with 12 nucleotides matching TRBD2. Germline V gives CDR1 SGHRS, CDR2 YFSETQ. CDR3 length: 17 amino acids. V lost 4 bases and J lost 7; bases outside the gene matches: 12. The CDR3 coding sequence is TGCGCCAGCAGCATCCTAGCGGGGGGGCCTTTTGGTAATGAGCAGTTCTTC. Translated, it gives CASSILAGGPFGNEQFF.

This chain connects TRBV6-5 to TRBJ1-3; D might be TRBD1 (6 bases). Germline lookup yields CDR1 MNHEY and CDR2 SVGAGI. The ends were cut back, 6 bases at V and 4 bases at J, with 16 bases in the middle. CDR3 length: 15 amino acids. CDR3 amino acids: CASRPSGQQGNTIYF. CDR3 nucleotide sequence: TGTGCCAGCAGACCCAGCGGACAGCAAGGAAACACCATATATTTT.

This chain uses TRBV19 with TRBJ2-1; D may be TRBD2 (5 bases). The germline gives CDR1 LNHDA, CDR2 SQIVND (reference sequence). The CDR3 is 16 amino acids. The V and J ends lost 5 bases and 5 bases respectively, with 19 bases between them. The CDR3 nucleotides are TGTGCCAGTAGTCGGAAAGCGGTAGGGCGGCACAATGAGCAGTTCTTC. The encoded protein is CASSRKAVGRHNEQFF.

This rearrangement joins TRBV6-4 to TRBJ1-5, with TRBD1 as a possible D gene (5 bases). V was clipped by 10 bases and J by 1 base, with 11 bases between them. The germline V gene encodes CDR1 MRHNA and CDR2 SNTAGT. The length of the CDR3 is 13 residues. The CDR3 sequence is CANTGESNQPQHF. The DNA of the CDR3 is TGTGCCAACACAGGTGAGAGCAATCAGCCCCAGCATTTT.

This clone was seen only once. V usage is TRBV11-3 and J usage is TRBJ2-3; 10 positions match TRBD2. The junction had 5 bases not matched to a gene; V was cut back by 1 base and J by 4 bases. CDR1 is SGHNT and CDR2 is YENEEA in the germline V gene. The CDR3 contains 16 residues. CDR3 residues: CASSLGGLATPDTQYF. The CDR3 nucleotides are TGTGCCAGCAGCTTAGGGGGACTAGCGACCCCAGATACGCAGTATTTT.

The CDR3, as DNA: TGCAGTGCTAGTCGGCGGGAGGGCAGGGATACGCAGTATTTT. Its translation is CSASRREGRDTQYF. This sequence joins TRBV20-1 and TRBJ2-3; 9 bases map to TRBD2. V shed 3 bases and J 6 bases; nucleotides not matched to a gene: 7. Germline CDR1 DFQATT, CDR2 SNEGSKA (reference sequence). CDR3 length: 14 residues.

CDR3 bases: TGTGCCAGCAGCTTAGAAGTAGCGGGGGGGAGAAATGAGCAGTTCTTC. It yields the protein CASSLEVAGGRNEQFF. The V and J genes are TRBV7-6 and TRBJ2-1, with 11 bases aligning to TRBD2. Germline V gene sequence: CDR1 SGHVS, CDR2 FNYEAQ. V shed 1 base, J shed 7 bases, and the junction held 6 bases outside the gene matches. The length of the CDR3 is 16 residues.

The rearrangement uses TRBV5-1 and TRBJ2-6; 10 nucleotides line up with TRBD2. The V gene's germline CDR1 is SGHRS and CDR2 YFSETQ. The V gene end was trimmed by 4 bases and the J gene end by 2 bases; junction bases not matched to a gene: 3. This CDR3 has 16 residues. The CDR3 coding sequence is TGCGCCAGCAGCATCAGCGGGAGGGCTGGGGCCAACGTCCTGACTTTC. Residues: CASSISGRAGANVLTF. The full variable domain, its missing parts supplied by reference TRBV5-1 and TRBJ2-6, is KAGVTQTPRYLIKTRGQQVTLSCSPISGHRSVSWYQQTPGQGLQFLFEYFSETQRNKGNFPGRFSGRQFSNSRSEMNVSTLELGDSALYLCASSISGRAGANVLTFGAGSRLTVL.

This clone was recorded only once. DNA for the CDR3: TGCGCCAGCAGTCATCCCCCGCAGGTGGCAAACACTGAAGCTTTCTTT. Translation: CASSHPPQVANTEAFF. The chain is built from TRBV23-1 and TRBJ1-1, with unresolved D. TRBV23-1 has ORF status, its function being uncertain. Trimming stripped 3 bases from V and 2 bases from J, with 16 bases between. This CDR3 spans 16 amino acids.

The chain employs TRBV5-1 and TRBJ2-5; TRBD1 might be the D (6 bases). Trimming shortened V by 0 bases and J by 3 bases, and 15 bases separated the two germline ends. CDR1 and CDR2 from the germline V gene are SGHRS and YFSETQ. This CDR3 spans 16 amino acids. The CDR3 DNA reads TGCGCCAGCAGCTTGGGGCCTCGGGCAGGGGAAGAGACCCAGTACTTC. It codes for CASSLGPRAGEETQYF.

V usage is TRBV27 and J usage is TRBJ2-1, with TRBD2 matching over 8 bases. Germline CDR1 MNHEY, CDR2 SMNVEV (reference sequence). CDR3 size: 13 residues. V was pared by 6 bases and J by 6 bases, with 4 bases of the junction left unmatched. The CDR3 sequence: CASRQSGGNEQFF. DNA of the CDR3: TGTGCCAGCAGGCAGAGCGGGGGCAATGAGCAGTTCTTC.

The chain combines TRBV5-6 with TRBJ1-5; the D gene is possibly TRBD1 (5 bases). The CDR3 runs to 13 residues. The V end lost 2 bases, the J end lost 5 bases, and 8 bases lay between the germline ends. CDR1 and CDR2 (germline): SGHDT, YYEEEE. CDR3 region: CASSFRGDQPQHF. The DNA of the CDR3 is TGTGCCAGCAGCTTCCGGGGGGATCAGCCCCAGCATTTT.

V and J are TRBV28 and TRBJ1-2; no firm D call. CDR3 length: 15 residues. Between the trimmed V and J ends, which lost 2 bases and 4 bases, there was a span of 14 bases. Germline CDR1 reads MDHEN; CDR2 reads SYDVKM. CDR3 bases: TGTGCCAGCAGTTTAGACAACGTCCAATTCTATGGCTACACCTTC. Translated: CASSLDNVQFYGYTF.

V is TRBV2 and J is TRBJ1-2; D is unresolved. The germline CDR1 and CDR2 sequences are SNHLY and FYNNEI. This CDR3 is built from 13 residues. The V and J ends lost 4 bases and 8 bases respectively, with 14 bases between them. CDR3 protein: CASSVILLGGYTF. For the CDR3, the DNA is TGTGCCAGCAGTGTAATCCTCCTAGGAGGCTACACCTTC.

This CDR3 is CASSQVSGVEGYTF. CDR3 DNA: TGTGCCAGCAGCCAAGTCTCCGGAGTAGAAGGCTACACCTTC. The V call is TRBV3-1 (or the pseudogene TRBV3-2), the J call TRBJ1-2; D is unresolved. Deletions cut 1 base from V and 8 bases from J, with 14 bases between. This CDR3 comprises 14 residues. Germline values: CDR1 LGHDT, CDR2 YNNKEL (reference sequence).

This rearrangement joins TRBV5-1 to TRBJ1-6; no definite D call. V lost 0 bases and J 10 bases, leaving 17 bases between the germline ends. This CDR3 contains 16 residues. CDR1 and CDR2 (germline): SGHRS, YFSETQ. The DNA of the CDR3 is TGCGCCAGCAGCTTGGAGGACCCAATTAGAGGGTCACCCCTCCACTTT. As protein: CASSLEDPIRGSPLHF. The full variable domain, in which reference TRBV5-1 and TRBJ1-6 provide the parts outside the CDR3, is KAGVTQTPRYLIKTRGQQVTLSCSPISGHRSVSWYQQTPGQGLQFLFEYFSETQRNKGNFPGRFSGRQFSNSRSEMNVSTLELGDSALYLCASSLEDPIRGSPLHFGNGTRLTVT.

This chain links TRBV19 with TRBJ1-2; 8 bases align to TRBD1. Germline V CDR1 and CDR2: LNHDA, SQIVND (reference sequence). This CDR3 is 14 amino acids long. The CDR3 sequence: CASSPDRALKGYTF. CDR3 sequence (DNA): TGTGCGTCAAGCCCGGACAGGGCCTTGAAAGGCTACACCTTC. The whole variable domain, remainder taken from reference TRBV19 and TRBJ1-2, is DGGITQSPKYLFRKEGQNVTLSCEQNLNHDAMYWYRQDPGQGLRLIYYSQIVNDFQKGDIAEGYSVSREKKESFPLTVTSAQKNPTAFYLCASSPDRALKGYTFGSGTRLTVV.

This chain links TRBV3-1 (or the pseudogene TRBV3-2) with TRBJ2-1, with 9 bases that match TRBD2. The CDR3 is 17 amino acids. CDR1 LGHDT and CDR2 YNNKEL come from the germline V gene (reference sequence). V was clipped by 4 bases and J by 4 bases; unmatched bases: 11. CDR3 sequence: CASSPSPSGVSYNEQFF. DNA for the CDR3: TGTGCCAGCAGCCCCTCCCCTAGCGGGGTCAGTTACAATGAGCAGTTCTTC.

The rearrangement links TRBV5-6 to TRBJ2-5; D is undetermined. The germline V gene encodes CDR1 SGHDT and CDR2 YYEEEE. The CDR3 has 14 residues. Trimming took off 0 bases at V and 1 base at J, with 7 bases between the two ends. The CDR3 sequence: CASSLVVRQETQYF. CDR3 nucleotides: TGTGCCAGCAGCTTGGTCGTCCGCCAAGAGACCCAGTACTTC.

The V gene is TRBV4-1, the J gene TRBJ2-3; 8 bases map to TRBD1. The J segment lost 6 bases and the V segment lost 1 base, leaving 12 bases of the junction unmatched. The germline gives CDR1 MGHRA, CDR2 YSYEKL. CDR3 length equals 17 residues. CDR3 nucleotide sequence: TGCGCCAGCAGCCAAGGGTCTCGGTCAGGGGGCTTCGATACGCAGTATTTT. This translates into CASSQGSRSGGFDTQYF.

The V gene is TRBV9, the J gene TRBJ2-3; a weak D match, TRBD1 (6 bases). V lost 3 bases and J 1 base, leaving 15 bases between the germline ends. Germline assignment: CDR1 SGDLS and CDR2 YYNGEE. The CDR3 length is 16 residues. The CDR3 loop reads CASSEEDRIGTDTQYF. The CDR3 DNA reads as TGTGCCAGCAGCGAGGAGGACAGAATTGGCACAGATACGCAGTATTTT.

In this sample, this clone turned up once. This chain connects TRBV18 to TRBJ1-1; 9 bases line up with TRBD1. The J segment lost 5 bases and the V segment lost 4 bases, leaving 2 bases of the junction unmatched. The CDR3 loop spans 13 amino acids. CDR1 and CDR2 from the germline V gene are KGHSH and LQKENI. The CDR3 sequence is CASSRTGETEAFF. CDR3 in DNA: TGTGCCAGCTCACGGACAGGGGAGACTGAAGCTTTCTTT.

This chain connects TRBV3-1 (or the pseudogene TRBV3-2) to TRBJ2-2; 11 bases agree with TRBD2. The CDR3 has 15 residues. CDR1 LGHDT and CDR2 YNNKEL come from the germline V gene (reference sequence). V lost 1 base to trimming and J lost 8 bases; unmatched junction nucleotides: 3. This CDR3 reads CASSQGLAGMGELFF. The CDR3 DNA is TGTGCCAGCAGCCAAGGACTAGCGGGGATGGGGGAGCTGTTTTTT.

The CDR3 DNA is TGTGCCAGCAGTTACTCTCGACGGACAGGGGCGGACCAAGAGACCCAGTACTTC. Protein product: CASSYSRRTGADQETQYF. The gene calls are TRBV6-2 or TRBV6-3 and TRBJ2-5; TRBD1 matches at 9 bases. The germline CDR1 and CDR2 sequences are MNHEY and SVGEGT. V trimming: 0 bases; J trimming: 0 bases; junction bases outside the gene matches: 8. This CDR3 is 18 amino acids long.